This TCR beta chain was sequenced during a study of T cells in localized non-small cell lung cancer. Study-wide results and limits: Elevated blood T cell density was associated with longer overall survival. Heterogeneity is still possible, as just one tumor region was sequenced. Adjacent lung was found to contain a median approximately 60 of the top 100 tumor clones. Clonality of T cells reached its maximum in uninvolved adjacent lung, surpassing tumor.

Sequenced by immunoSEQ multiplex PCR; TCRdb stores in-frame clones only, minus some. The data contain approximately 41,000 clones, 70% to 90% of them seen just once; the ten biggest clones take up approximately 6.4%. CDR3 length equals 15 residues. The trim removed 1 base at V and 3 bases at J, leaving 2 bases unmatched. Germline lookup yields CDR1 KGHSH and CDR2 LQKENI. Concerning this clone: Its target is not known.

Here the sequenced sample was peripheral blood, taken before any cancer treatment. This rearrangement joins TRBV18 to TRBJ2-1, with TRBD2 identical over 8 bases. This TCR derives from a woman between 18 and 49 years old with stage III lung adenocarcinoma. The CDR3 DNA sequence: TGTGCCAGCTCACCACTAAGCGGGGGCTACAATGAGCAGTTCTTC. Protein: CASSPLSGGYNEQFF.